The present TCR beta chain was sequenced within a study of blood T cell repertoires in COVID-19. The table came from immunoSEQ multiplex PCR; TCRdb's copy has only in-frame clones and leaves some out. The sample holds about 330,000 clones; about 90% are singletons and the top ten take more than 5%. The CDR3 runs 14 residues. Trimming cost V 7 bases and J 4 bases, with 15 bases left between them. CDR1 is ENHRY and CDR2 is SYGVKD in the germline V gene. This TCR derives from a man aged 25-45 years who had recovered from COVID-19. The chain combines TRBV10-3 with TRBJ2-3; D is possibly TRBD1 (6 bases). The source material was PBMCs or T cells enriched from blood (not recorded which). The DNA for the CDR3 is TGTGCCATCAAAGAAACGGCAGGGGCAGATACGCAGTATTTT. Its translation is CAIKETAGADTQYF.